The T cell receptor (beta chain) described here comes from a study of T cell responses to AZD1222 COVID-19 vaccine. Study-wide background: Some second doses came at about 4 weeks and others at about 12 weeks; these were pooled. Broader study findings: CD4 TCRs associated with vaccination spanned spike, dominating at 160-218 and 743-854. There were mostly white British donors and more females than males, and clonal diversity was possibly underestimated. Compared with day 0, the breadth and depth of the Spike-specific TCR repertoire rose significantly after two doses of AZD1222.

Using immunoSEQ multiplex PCR, the repertoire was profiled, and TCRdb retains in-frame clones only, with some absent. The repertoire consists of 85,000 to 110,000 clones, with approximately 89% occurring once and the leading ten covering 20% to 25%. About this clone itself: As yet, its antigen is unknown.

Germline V lookup: CDR1 SGHRS, CDR2 YFSETQ. The CDR3 is 13 residues long. The V gene lost 8 bases and the J gene lost 2 bases, with 11 bases spanning the gap. The rearrangement links TRBV5-1 to TRBJ2-1; perhaps TRBD2 as D (6 bases). This TCR derives from an adult in good health. Sequenced here: peripheral blood, sampled on day 0 of AZD1222 vaccination. The CDR3 is CASSRGTYNEQFF. In DNA, the CDR3 is TGCGCCAGTTCACGGGGGACCTACAATGAGCAGTTCTTC.